The source of this T cell receptor beta chain is a study of monozygotic twins with inflammatory bowel disease. Study-wide points: Healthy co-twins exceeded IBD patients in TCRbeta diversity as measured by inverse Simpson. For repertoire similarity, concordant twins did not differ from discordant twins, possibly because power was limited.

TCRdb re-called the 5' RACE reads; every CDR3 protein appears as one record, without DNA. In total, the table holds over 120,000 distinct CDR3 sequences. About this clonotype: The antigen is undetermined.

The CDR3 consists of 15 residues. Germline V CDR1 and CDR2: DFQATT, SNEGSKA (reference sequence). Specimen: blood. This TCR came from a human donor with ulcerative colitis or Crohn's disease, or a healthy co-twin of an affected twin (not recorded which). V and J are TRBV20-1 and TRBJ2-7; TCRdb lists TRBD2, though no DNA is available to test this call. The CDR3 is CSASSGNYGLSEQYF.